A selection of T cell receptor beta chains follows, all from one sample in a study of graft-versus-host responses after intestinal transplantation. Sequenced by immunoSEQ multiplex PCR; TCRdb stores in-frame clones only, minus some. Of tens of thousands of clones listed, around 93% are singletons. The antigens these receptors bind are not known. The material was unstimulated CD4+ T cells sorted from spleen or lymph node cells, obtained before transplant. Receptors were obtained from a human donor who was the organ donor for an intestinal transplant. Both conserved end residues are part of each CDR3. Fields, in order: CDR3 protein, CDR3 DNA, J gene, clone size, D gene, V gene. A D gene is named only where the DNA matches it firmly. The size entry is marked missing in some rows and otherwise reads once, few, many or a size class.

CDR3aa: CASGLSSVLAGGRDTQYF; CDR3nt: TGTGCTAGTGGTTTGTCCTCCGTGTTAGCGGGGGGACGAGATACGCAGTATTTT; j_gene: TRBJ2-3; abundance: -; d_gene: TRBD2; v_gene: TRBV12-5
CDR3aa: CASSYSTRAAGTEAFF; CDR3nt: TGTGCCAGCAGTTACTCTACCAGGGCCGCTGGCACTGAAGCTTTCTTT; j_gene: TRBJ1-1; abundance: -; d_gene: -; v_gene: TRBV6-5
CDR3aa: CASILSGRAGDTQYF; CDR3nt: TGTGCCAGCATCCTTAGCGGGAGGGCCGGGGATACGCAGTATTTT; j_gene: TRBJ2-3; abundance: -; d_gene: TRBD2; v_gene: TRBV7-8
CDR3aa: CASSAEPGLRGNEQYF; CDR3nt: TGTGCCAGCAGCGCAGAACCGGGACTTCGGGGCAACGAGCAGTACTTC; j_gene: TRBJ2-7; abundance: -; d_gene: -; v_gene: TRBV7-2
CDR3aa: CASSVQSSGANVLTF; CDR3nt: TGTGCCAGTAGTGTACAGAGCTCTGGGGCCAACGTCCTGACTTTC; j_gene: TRBJ2-6; abundance: -; d_gene: -; v_gene: TRBV19
CDR3aa: CASSAQATSNEKLFF; CDR3nt: TGTGCCAGCAGTGCACAGGCAACTTCTAATGAAAAACTGTTTTTT; j_gene: TRBJ1-4; abundance: -; d_gene: -; v_gene: TRBV6-1
CDR3aa: CASSSGQDLGNTIYF; CDR3nt: TGTGCCAGCAGTAGTGGACAGGACTTGGGAAACACCATATATTTT; j_gene: TRBJ1-3; abundance: -; d_gene: TRBD1; v_gene: TRBV28
CDR3aa: CASRGTANQPQHF; CDR3nt: TGTGCCAGCAGGGGGACAGCCAATCAGCCCCAGCATTTT; j_gene: TRBJ1-5; abundance: once; d_gene: TRBD1; v_gene: TRBV6-1
CDR3aa: CSVEGGVNTQYF; CDR3nt: TGCAGCGTTGAAGGGGGGGTAAATACGCAGTATTTT; j_gene: TRBJ2-3; abundance: once; d_gene: -; v_gene: TRBV29-1
CDR3aa: CASSFGLDFQETQYF; CDR3nt: TGTGCCAGCAGCTTCGGACTAGATTTCCAAGAGACCCAGTACTTC; j_gene: TRBJ2-5; abundance: -; d_gene: TRBD2; v_gene: TRBV5-4
CDR3aa: CASSGRQVDNEQFF; CDR3nt: TGTGCCAGCAGTGGCAGGCAGGTCGACAATGAGCAGTTCTTC; j_gene: TRBJ2-1; abundance: -; d_gene: -; v_gene: TRBV2
CDR3aa: CASSERVAGPETQYF; CDR3nt: TGTGCCAGCAGTGAAAGGGTAGCGGGGCCAGAGACCCAGTACTTC; j_gene: TRBJ2-5; abundance: -; d_gene: TRBD2; v_gene: TRBV6-1
CDR3aa: CASSLGGGDTYEQYF; CDR3nt: TGTGCCAGCAGCTTAGGGGGGGGTGATACCTACGAGCAGTACTTC; j_gene: TRBJ2-7; abundance: -; d_gene: TRBD2; v_gene: TRBV7-6
CDR3aa: CASGPLSGDYNEQFF; CDR3nt: TGCGCCAGCGGCCCCTTGAGCGGGGACTACAATGAGCAGTTCTTC; j_gene: TRBJ2-1; abundance: -; d_gene: TRBD2; v_gene: TRBV5-1
CDR3aa: CASSPFNRESGELFF; CDR3nt: TGCGCCAGCAGCCCATTCAACAGGGAATCCGGGGAGCTGTTTTTT; j_gene: TRBJ2-2; abundance: -; d_gene: -; v_gene: TRBV4-1
CDR3aa: CSVEAPGEGYTF; CDR3nt: TGCAGCGTTGAAGCCCCAGGGGAGGGCTACACCTTC; j_gene: TRBJ1-2; abundance: -; d_gene: -; v_gene: TRBV29-1
CDR3aa: CASQSTDRAQPQHF; CDR3nt: TGTGCCAGCCAATCCACCGACAGGGCTCAGCCCCAGCATTTT; j_gene: TRBJ1-5; abundance: -; d_gene: TRBD1; v_gene: TRBV2
CDR3aa: CASSLTGSSYNEQFF; CDR3nt: TGTGCCAGCAGCTTAACAGGGAGCTCCTACAATGAGCAGTTCTTC; j_gene: TRBJ2-1; abundance: -; d_gene: -; v_gene: TRBV7-3
CDR3aa: CASSADRNYGYTF; CDR3nt: TGTGCCAGCAGTGCGGACAGGAACTATGGCTACACCTTC; j_gene: TRBJ1-2; abundance: few; d_gene: TRBD1; v_gene: TRBV6-1
CDR3aa: CASSLATSGGGNEQFF; CDR3nt: TGTGCCAGCAGCTTAGCGACTAGCGGGGGGGGAAATGAGCAGTTCTTC; j_gene: TRBJ2-1; abundance: -; d_gene: TRBD2; v_gene: TRBV7-6
CDR3aa: CASSLVPTSGIYNEQFF; CDR3nt: TGTGCCAGCAGCTTAGTTCCCACTAGCGGGATCTACAATGAGCAGTTCTTC; j_gene: TRBJ2-1; abundance: -; d_gene: TRBD2; v_gene: TRBV11-2
CDR3aa: CASSGDRSSYNSPLHF; CDR3nt: TGCGCCAGCAGCGGAGACAGAAGCTCCTATAATTCACCCCTCCACTTT; j_gene: TRBJ1-6; abundance: once; d_gene: -; v_gene: TRBV5-1
CDR3aa: CASSVYTDQPQHF; CDR3nt: TGTGCCAGCAGTGTGTATACAGATCAGCCCCAGCATTTT; j_gene: TRBJ1-5; abundance: -; d_gene: -; v_gene: TRBV6-5
CDR3aa: CASSFLTEAFF; CDR3nt: TGTGCCAGCAGTTTCCTCACTGAAGCTTTCTTT; j_gene: TRBJ1-1; abundance: -; d_gene: -; v_gene: TRBV6-5
CDR3aa: CASSPRADVDTEAFF; CDR3nt: TGCGCCAGCAGCCCGCGCGCCGATGTTGACACTGAAGCTTTCTTT; j_gene: TRBJ1-1; abundance: -; d_gene: -; v_gene: TRBV5-1
CDR3aa: CASSSTRGGEQYF; CDR3nt: TGTGCCAGCAGCTCCACCCGGGGAGGGGAGCAGTACTTC; j_gene: TRBJ2-7; abundance: once; d_gene: TRBD2; v_gene: TRBV7-3